Shown below are 23 T cell receptor beta chains from a single sample sequenced in a study of molecular identifiers for immune sequencing clone quantification. MiXCR, applied by TCRdb to the PCR reads, yields one record per CDR3 protein. The table shows about 300,000 distinct CDR3 sequences, with over 20% occurring only once. The specimen sequenced was naive CD8+ T cells from blood, with Jurkat cell RNA spiked in. Documented subset: FACS-sorted CD8+CD4-CCR7+CD45RA+ naive T cells. The receptors stem from a human donor in good health. Some libraries in this study had Jurkat cell RNA spiked in.

On this clonotype: A much larger clonotype is one base distant, so this may be a read error. The chain uses TRBV29-1 and TRBJ2-7; the D gene is possibly TRBD1 (7 bases). Trimming stripped 7 bases from V and 5 bases from J, with 18 bases between. CDR1 and CDR2 (germline): SQVTM, ANQGSEA. The CDR3 covers 13 residues. CDR3 in amino acids: CSAQRGDSHEQYF. In DNA, the CDR3 is TGCAGCGCCCAAAGGGGGGACAGCCACGAGCAGTACTTC.

This clonotype was detected many times. The rearrangement uses TRBV20-1 and TRBJ2-1; D may correspond to TRBD1 or TRBD2 (6 bases each). CDR3 length: 14 residues. CDR1 DFQATT and CDR2 SNEGSKA come from the germline V gene (reference sequence). Trimming left V 2 bases short and J 8 bases short, with 16 bases between. The CDR3 loop is CSARSRGHQDEQFF. For the CDR3, the DNA is TGCAGTGCTAGATCACGGGGGCATCAGGATGAGCAGTTCTTC.

This clonotype was recorded many times. The CDR3 DNA follows: TGTGCCAGCAGCCAAGATCATACGGGGGGGCCTCTGGAGACCCAGTACTTC. It translates to CASSQDHTGGPLETQYF. The V and J genes are TRBV14 and TRBJ2-5; 8 bases agree with TRBD2. V shed 0 bases and J 5 bases; nucleotides not matched to a gene: 11. The V gene's germline CDR1 is SGHDN and CDR2 FVKESK. The CDR3 runs 17 residues.

This clonotype was observed a few times. One end of the junction varies from germline; a read error may be responsible. The gene calls are TRBV5-1 and TRBJ2-7; D may be TRBD1 or TRBD2 (6 bases each). Germline V gives CDR1 SGHRS, CDR2 YFSETQ. CDR3 length: 14 amino acids. The CDR3 spells CASAPYGGSHEQYF. The CDR3 nucleotides are TGCGCCAGCGCCCCCTACGGGGGCTCCCACGAGCAGTACTTC.

The chain links TRBV6-5 to TRBJ1-1; D might be TRBD1 (5 bases). V gave up 0 bases and J gave up 0 bases, with 11 bases separating them. This CDR3 is built from 16 residues. Germline lookup yields CDR1 MNHEY and CDR2 SVGAGI. The CDR3 here is CASSYSHWTLNTEAFF. The CDR3 DNA reads as TGTGCCAGCAGTTACTCCCACTGGACACTGAACACTGAAGCTTTCTTT.

Comments on this clonotype: This may be a read error, as it is one base from a much larger clone. The conserved final phenylalanine or tryptophan is absent from the CDR3, which likely points to a read error. This chain joins TRBV3-1 and TRBJ1-1; D perhaps matches TRBD1 (6 bases). With 0 bases removed from V and 2 bases from J, the gap between germline ends came to 10 bases. The CDR3 runs 15 residues. Germline V gene sequence: CDR1 LGHDT, CDR2 YNNKEL (reference sequence). Here the CDR3 reads CASSQDEGGNTEAFL. The CDR3 coding sequence is TGTGCCAGCAGCCAAGATGAGGGGGGAAACACTGAAGCTTTCCTT.

The chain combines TRBV11-2 with TRBJ1-1; 8 bases agree with TRBD1. J was trimmed by 3 bases and V by 5 bases; bases with no gene match: 11. CDR1 and CDR2 from the germline V gene are SGHAT and FQNNGV. This CDR3 spans 16 amino acids. CDR3 nucleotide sequence: TGTGCCAGCAGCCCTAGGGCAGGGGGCTGGGACACTGAAGCTTTCTTT. Residues: CASSPRAGGWDTEAFF.

This clonotype was observed many times. The chain recombines TRBV18 with TRBJ1-1; the D is unclear. Germline CDR1 KGHSH, CDR2 LQKENI. Trimming removed 4 bases from V and 1 base from J, with 13 bases in between. There are 15 residues in the CDR3. CDR3 in DNA: TGTGCCAGCTCACTTAGGCCCTCTGAGAACACTGAAGCTTTCTTT. Protein product: CASSLRPSENTEAFF. The entire variable domain, with the rest obtained from reference TRBV18 and TRBJ1-1, is as follows: NAGVMQNPRHLVRRRGQEARLRCSPMKGHSHVYWYRQLPEEGLKFMVYLQKENIIDESGMPKERFSAEFPKEGPSILRIQQVVRGDSAAYFCASSLRPSENTEAFFGQGTRLTVV.

This clonotype has just a few counts. This chain links TRBV6-2 or TRBV6-3 with TRBJ1-3, with D possibly being TRBD1 (5 bases). Germline V gene lookup returns CDR1 MNHEY and CDR2 SVGEGT. Trimming took off 4 bases at V and 0 bases at J, with 19 bases between the two ends. This CDR3 contains 18 residues. CDR3 sequence reads: CASSSAAGIRYSGNTIYF. CDR3 in DNA: TGTGCCAGCAGTTCTGCGGCAGGGATTCGTTACTCTGGAAACACCATATATTTT.

This clonotype was counted at least ten times. The chain has TRBV4-3 and TRBJ2-2, with 8 bases lining up with TRBD2. Trimming cost V 0 bases and J 6 bases; bases outside gene matches: 3. Germline V gene data show CDR1 as LGHNA and CDR2 as YSLEER. There are 15 residues in the CDR3. The CDR3 DNA reads as TGCGCCAGCAGCCAAGACAGCGGGAGCTCCGGGGAGCTGTTTTTT. Amino acid sequence: CASSQDSGSSGELFF.

For this clonotype: This clone may be a read error of a much larger clone one base away. The V call is TRBV24-1, the J call TRBJ1-4; D ambiguous. V was pared by 5 bases and J by 2 bases, with 11 bases between. The CDR3 sequence is 15 residues long. The germline V gene has CDR1 KGHDR and CDR2 SFDVKD. The CDR3 loop reads CATSAQSSTNEKLFF. The CDR3 coding sequence is TGTGCCACCAGTGCCCAGAGCTCTACTAATGAAAAACTGTTTTTT.

This clonotype was counted at least ten times. The chain is built from TRBV29-1 and TRBJ2-2; weak D call: TRBD2 (5 bases). The germline V gene has CDR1 SQVTM and CDR2 ANQGSEA. This CDR3 region has 14 residues. The V and J ends lost 4 bases and 1 base respectively, with 10 bases between them. CDR3 coding DNA: TGCAGCGTTGCATTCAGCGGGAACACCGGGGAGCTGTTTTTT. Translated, it gives CSVAFSGNTGELFF.

Points on this clonotype: This sequence may be a read error, since a much larger clone differs from it by one base. No conserved phenylalanine or tryptophan ends this CDR3, so it is likely a read error. The gene calls are TRBV4-1 and TRBJ1-1, with TRBD1 identical over 9 bases. This CDR3 has 15 amino acids. Trimming took 4 bases from V and 6 from J; bases not matched to a gene: 9. Germline V lookup: CDR1 MGHRA, CDR2 YSYEKL. The CDR3 region has the DNA TGCGCCAGCAGCCCTCAGACAGGGGGGATCTCTGAAGCTTTCTCT. Residues: CASSPQTGGISEAFS.

This clonotype was recorded at least ten times. The chain joins TRBV28 to TRBJ1-5; the D is unclear. Trimming took 5 bases from V and 1 from J, leaving 9 bases between them. The CDR3 contains 14 residues. Germline V gene sequence: CDR1 MDHEN, CDR2 SYDVKM. The CDR3 reads CASSELGSNQPQHF. CDR3 nucleotides: TGTGCCAGCAGTGAACTGGGGAGCAATCAGCCCCAGCATTTT.

On this clonotype itself: A much larger clone differs from this one at a single base, so this may be a read error. The genes are TRBV29-1 and TRBJ2-7; possibly TRBD2 for D (7 bases). The V end lost 4 bases, the J end lost 5 bases, and 24 bases lay between the germline ends. The CDR3 covers 16 residues. From germline, CDR1 is SQVTM and CDR2 ANQGSEA. The CDR3 spells CSVGLTGRGAQNEQYF. CDR3 bases: TGCAGCGTTGGGCTAACGGGACGGGGGGCGCAGAACGAGCAGTACTTC.

This chain uses TRBV4-3 with TRBJ2-3; no definite D call. Trimming pared 0 bases from V and 4 bases from J, leaving 8 bases between. Germline V gives CDR1 LGHNA, CDR2 YSLEER. The CDR3 has 14 amino acids. CDR3 region: CASSQDLGADTQYF. CDR3 sequence (DNA): TGCGCCAGCAGCCAAGATCTGGGCGCAGATACGCAGTATTTT.

This clonotype was counted many times. The genes are TRBV12-3 or TRBV12-4 and TRBJ2-5; 10 bases agree with TRBD2. V lost 4 bases to trimming and J lost 4 bases; unmatched junction nucleotides: 6. The CDR3 length is 15 residues. CDR3 amino acids: CASSSLASGGETQYF. DNA of the CDR3: TGTGCCAGCAGTTCCCTAGCTAGCGGGGGAGAGACCCAGTACTTC.

Details on this clonotype: This may be a read error: a much more frequent sequence differs by one nucleotide. V gene TRBV7-6 combines with J gene TRBJ2-3; 11 bases map to TRBD2. Germline lookup yields CDR1 SGHVS and CDR2 FNYEAQ. The CDR3 has 17 amino acids. CDR3 bases: TGTGCCAGCGGCTTAGACCTAGCGGGAGGCCCGGAATGGACGCAGTATTTT. Translating gives CASGLDLAGGPEWTQYF.

In its sample, this clonotype was seen many times. The rearrangement joins TRBV29-1 to TRBJ2-2; D may match TRBD1 or TRBD2 (5 bases each). The CDR3 runs to 12 residues. CDR1 and CDR2 from the germline V gene are SQVTM and ANQGSEA. V was trimmed by 4 bases and J by 7 bases, leaving 10 bases between them. CDR3 loop: CSVGGVLGELFF. CDR3 sequence (DNA): TGCAGCGTTGGAGGGGTTCTCGGGGAGCTGTTTTTT.

This clonotype was counted between two and nine times. The chain has TRBV1 and TRBJ1-5. TRBV1 is classified as a pseudogene. CDR3 length equals 14 residues. For the CDR3, the DNA is TGCACCAGCAGCCAAGGGCCGGATAATCAGCCCCAGCATTTT. Protein sequence: CTSSQGPDNQPQHF.

This clonotype was observed once. With a much larger clone just one base away, this may be a read error. The rearrangement uses TRBV5-3 and TRBJ1-4; tentative D call: TRBD1 (5 bases). TRBV5-3 falls under the ORF class, with uncertain function. The V gene lost 8 bases and the J gene lost 2 bases, with 19 bases spanning the gap. CDR3 length: 16 residues. CDR3 nucleotides: TGTGCCAGCAGCCGGGACGGGGATTGGACTAATGAAAAACTGTTTTTT. Translated: CASSRDGDWTNEKLFF.

This clonotype was recorded many times. The chain couples TRBV6-2 or TRBV6-3 to TRBJ1-1; possibly TRBD1 for D (6 bases). Trimming removed 7 bases from V and 1 base from J, with 10 bases in between. The CDR3 spans 13 residues. Per germline, CDR1 MNHEY and CDR2 SVGEGT. The CDR3 sequence: CASTAQGNTEAFF. DNA for the CDR3: TGTGCCAGCACCGCACAGGGGAACACTGAAGCTTTCTTT.

This clonotype was found a few times. The V and J genes are TRBV11-3 and TRBJ2-3; 12 nucleotides agree with TRBD2. This CDR3 is 16 amino acids long. In germline, CDR1 is SGHNT, CDR2 YENEEA. V lost 2 bases, J lost 2 bases, and 2 bases stayed unmatched. The CDR3 region is CASSLRTSGATDTQYF. CDR3 bases: TGTGCCAGCAGCTTAAGGACTAGCGGGGCCACAGATACGCAGTATTTT.